The 5 T cell receptor beta chains given below trace back to one sample, sequenced in a study of T cell responses to AZD1222 COVID-19 vaccine (dated by TCRdb to the early 2020s). Libraries were prepared through the immunoSEQ multiplex PCR assay. TCRdb stores this immuneACCESS table with in-frame sequences only. Part of the clones is absent; in the studies checked, under half of the shortfall reflects unresolved V genes, and no reason is known for the rest. For this sample there are roughly 100,000 clones; less than 85% appear just once. 14% of the sample belongs to the ten largest clones. The time point label of this sample denotes: about 28 days (+/-7) after the second vaccine dose. The material was peripheral blood, obtained 28 days after the second AZD1222 dose. The receptor source for this set is an adult who received the AZD1222 COVID-19 vaccine.

The gene calls are TRBV30 and TRBJ2-6; D uncertain. This CDR3 comprises 16 residues. The germline V gene encodes CDR1 GTSNPN and CDR2 SVGIG (reference sequence). The V end was cut by 2 bases, the J end by 1 base, with 12 bases between. As DNA, the CDR3 is TGTGCCTGGAGTAGAGCTTTGGGGTCTGGGGCCAACGTCCTGACTTTC. It is translated as CAWSRALGSGANVLTF.

The genes are TRBV7-7 and TRBJ2-1; 13 bases map to TRBD2. Germline V gene data show CDR1 as SSHAT and CDR2 as FNYEAQ (reference sequence). Germline trimming cut 6 bases from V and 7 bases from J; bases unmatched to any gene: 6. The CDR3 is 15 residues long. This CDR3 reads CASSLGTSGVNEQFF. The CDR3 DNA follows: TGTGCCAGCAGTCTAGGGACTAGCGGGGTAAATGAGCAGTTCTTC.

This chain's CDR3 is CASSQGANTEAFF. The CDR3 nucleotides are TGTGCCAGCAGCCAGGGGGCGAACACTGAAGCTTTCTTT. The rearrangement joins TRBV7-9 to TRBJ1-1; 8 positions agree with TRBD1. There are 13 residues in the CDR3. With V trimmed by 5 bases and J by 1 base, 0 bases remained unmatched. CDR1 is SEHNR and CDR2 is FQNEAQ in the germline V gene (reference sequence).

The rearrangement uses TRBV7-9 and TRBJ1-4; TRBD1 matches 8 bases. This CDR3 spans 14 amino acids. Germline V gene lookup returns CDR1 SEHNR and CDR2 FQNEAQ (reference sequence). The junction had 1 base not matched to a gene; V was cut back by 2 bases and J by 5 bases. CDR3 sequence (DNA): TGTGCCAGCAGCTTACGACAGGGGAATGAAAAACTGTTTTTT. Its translation: CASSLRQGNEKLFF.

This chain uses TRBV15 with TRBJ1-5; 10 positions agree with TRBD1. Trimming at V came to 4 bases and at J to 6 bases, leaving 9 bases not matched to a gene. The CDR3 extends over 16 amino acids. Germline V gene lookup returns CDR1 LNHNV and CDR2 YYDKDF (reference sequence). The CDR3 DNA reads TGTGCCACCAGCATCACCGGGACAGGGGAATTTCAGCCCCAGCATTTT. Amino acids: CATSITGTGEFQPQHF.